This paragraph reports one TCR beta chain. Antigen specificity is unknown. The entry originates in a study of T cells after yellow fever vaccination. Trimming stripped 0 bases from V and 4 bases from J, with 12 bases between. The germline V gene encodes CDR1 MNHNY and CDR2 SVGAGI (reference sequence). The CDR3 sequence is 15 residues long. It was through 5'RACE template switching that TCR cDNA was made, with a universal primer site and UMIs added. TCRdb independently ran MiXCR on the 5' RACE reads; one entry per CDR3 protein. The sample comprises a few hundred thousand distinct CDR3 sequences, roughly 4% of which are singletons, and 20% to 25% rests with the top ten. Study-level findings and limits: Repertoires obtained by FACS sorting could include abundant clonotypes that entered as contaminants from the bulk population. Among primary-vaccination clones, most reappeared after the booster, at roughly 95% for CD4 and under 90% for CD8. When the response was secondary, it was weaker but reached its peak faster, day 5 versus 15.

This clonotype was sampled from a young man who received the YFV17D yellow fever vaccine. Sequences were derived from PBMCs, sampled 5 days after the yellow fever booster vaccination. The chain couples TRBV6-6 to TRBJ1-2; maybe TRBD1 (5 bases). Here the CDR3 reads CASSYSTRDAYGYTF. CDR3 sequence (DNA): TGTGCCAGCAGTTACTCGACTAGGGACGCCTATGGCTACACCTTC.